This TCR beta chain was recovered during a study of blood T cells in healthy people across ages. General study points: When one million T cells were used, diversity estimates were thought to be underestimates.

Every participating donor contributed 8.5 to 10 milliliters of peripheral blood through a draw. This CDR3 is built from 14 residues. CDR1 is SGDLS, CDR2 YYNGEE, per germline. V trimming: 4 bases; J trimming: 3 bases; junction bases outside the gene matches: 7. A note on this clonotype: Its antigen is undetermined.

Alongside a J-beta primer mix, a sample-barcoded 5' primer served in a second PCR lasting 7 to 11 cycles. A template-switch adaptor containing 12 random nucleotides labeled each cDNA molecule. Researchers report that each sample yielded at least 3 million CDR3-containing paired-end reads. Using its own MiXCR run on the 5' RACE reads, TCRdb lists one record per CDR3 protein. In the table there are around 1,900,000 distinct CDR3 sequences, 39% of which are singletons. The receptor was isolated from a human donor in good health. Sequenced material: blood. The chain couples TRBV9 to TRBJ2-7; 7 nucleotides align to TRBD1. CDR3 DNA sequence: TGTGCCAGCAGCACTACAGGGGCCCACTACGAGCAGTACTTC. Protein product: CASSTTGAHYEQYF.